The entry below describes one TCR beta chain. In the source study's methods: Estimated nucleated cell counts came from reference gene primer amplification. The table came from immunoSEQ multiplex PCR; TCRdb's copy has only in-frame clones and leaves some out. From that table come the V and J calls and clone size; the DNA was used to work out D and trimming. The table records more than 65,000 clones, about 76% of them present only once. The data belong to a study of blood T cell repertoires in COVID-19. Study details: The United States, Italy and Spain were the sources of the acute and convalescent COVID-19 samples.

This clonotype originated in a woman older than 75 with active or convalescent COVID-19. The sequenced material came from peripheral blood.

CDR3 nucleotide sequence: TGTGCCAGCAGCGTAGGTAACTTCCTGAGTACGCAGTATTTT. It is translated as CASSVGNFLSTQYF. The chain has TRBV9 and TRBJ2-3; D is undetermined. This CDR3 has 14 amino acids. Trimming removed 0 bases from V and 8 bases from J, with 13 bases in between. Germline-derived CDR1 and CDR2 are SGDLS and YYNGEE.